Listed below are T cell receptor beta chains from one sample, sequenced in a study of CD8 T cells in ankylosing spondylitis. A single record per CDR3 protein comes from TCRdb applying MiXCR to the 5' RACE reads. The table has about 190,000 distinct CDR3 sequences, 10% to 15% seen once; the top ten hold around 10%. The sample taken for sequencing was blood, either unsorted or a sorted T cell fraction (not recorded which). The receptors stem from a female donor with ankylosing spondylitis or in good health (not recorded which). Both conserved end residues are part of each CDR3. The order of the fields is clone size, V gene, D gene, J gene, CDR3 DNA, CDR3 protein. The D gene is left open where the match is weak. Expanded clones are given a class, and other clones once, few, many or no size at all.

>few|TRBV6-1|.|TRBJ1-1
TGTGCCAGCAGGCGGGGTGGTAGGGCGAACACTGAAGCTTTCTTT
CASRRGGRANTEAFF
>many|TRBV20-1|.|TRBJ1-4
TGCAGTGCTAGAGATCTCGGGGGGGCTAATGAAAAACTGTTTTTT
CSARDLGGANEKLFF
>.|TRBV6-1|.|TRBJ2-3
TGTGCCAGCAGGCAGGGGCGTGGTACAGATACGCAGTATTTT
CASRQGRGTDTQYF
>few|TRBV20-1|TRBD2|TRBJ2-7
TGCTGTGCTAGAGATCATGGGACTAGCAGATCCTACGAGCAGTACTTC
CCARDHGTSRSYEQYF
>many|TRBV19|TRBD1|TRBJ1-4
TGTGCCAGTAGTCTTCGGACAGGGGCCTCTGAAAAACTGTTTTTT
CASSLRTGASEKLFF
>many|TRBV29-1|.|TRBJ2-7
TGCAGCGTTGAAGATCTGGGCTACGAGCAGTACTTC
CSVEDLGYEQYF
>many|TRBV20-1|.|TRBJ2-7
TGCAGTGCTGGGGCAGGGGAAATGGGAGCCTACGAGCAGTACTTC
CSAGAGEMGAYEQYF
>few|TRBV20-1|.|TRBJ2-7
TGCAGTGCTCCATCGGACAGAACTTACGAGCAGTACTTC
CSAPSDRTYEQYF
>.|TRBV12-3/TRBV12-4|.|TRBJ2-4
TGTGCCAGCAGTCGACAGAGTACTCTAGCCGGGGACATTCAGTACTTC
CASSRQSTLAGDIQYF
>few|TRBV7-2|.|TRBJ2-5
TGTGCCAGCAGCTTCGGGACACACCAAGAGACCCAGTACTTC
CASSFGTHQETQYF
>many|TRBV15|.|TRBJ1-4
TGTGCCACCAGCAGAGATGGGGGGGCAGGTGAAAAACTGTTTTTT
CATSRDGGAGEKLFF
>many|TRBV20-1|TRBD1|TRBJ2-7
TGCAGTGCTAGAGATCAGGGACAGGGTACCTACGAGCAGTACTTC
CSARDQGQGTYEQYF
>many|TRBV11-1|TRBD2|TRBJ2-3
TGTGCCAGCAGCCCCTTTGGGTGGACTAGAAAACTCACAGATACGCAGTATTTT
CASSPFGWTRKLTDTQYF
>many|TRBV6-5|.|TRBJ2-2
TGTGCCAGCAGTTACTCGAGAACCGGGGAGCTGTTTTTT
CASSYSRTGELFF
>.|TRBV27|.|TRBJ2-3
TGTGCCAGCATCCGTAACGGAGGCGCGCAAGATACACAGTATTTT
CASIRNGGAQDTQYF
>many|TRBV7-8|TRBD2|TRBJ2-3
TGTGCCAGCAGCACCCGACTAGCTGGTACAGATACGCAGTATTTT
CASSTRLAGTDTQYF
>.|TRBV3-1|.|TRBJ1-5
TGTGCCAGCAGCCAAGCCCCCAACGACGGAAATCAGCCCCAGCATTTT
CASSQAPNDGNQPQHF
>many|TRBV5-1|.|TRBJ2-3
TGCGCCAGCAGCTGGACAGTTTTGGGCACAGATACGCAGTATTTT
CASSWTVLGTDTQYF
>many|TRBV5-1|.|TRBJ2-5
TGCGCCAGCACCACGGGGGCGGGAGATATAAAGACCCAGTACTTC
CASTTGAGDIKTQYF
>few|TRBV7-9|.|TRBJ2-1
TGTGCCAGCAGCCCCTCCCAGCTTACCCGTTACAATGAGCAGTTCTTC
CASSPSQLTRYNEQFF
>few|TRBV4-1|.|TRBJ2-5
TGCGCCAGCAGCCAAGCCGGGGTCCAAGAGACCCAGTACTTC
CASSQAGVQETQYF
>many|TRBV11-2|.|TRBJ2-1
TGTGCCAGCAGCTTAGATGGTTATGCGGGTGAGCAGTTCTTC
CASSLDGYAGEQFF
>.|TRBV9|TRBD2|TRBJ2-5
TGTGCCAGCAGCTCCGGACTAGTGGGGGAGACCCAGTACTTC
CASSSGLVGETQYF
>many|TRBV5-1|.|TRBJ1-1
TGCGCCAGCAGCTCGGGACTTCAAAACACTGAAGCTTTCTTT
CASSSGLQNTEAFF
>many|TRBV20-1|.|TRBJ1-2
TGCAGTGCTTGGACAGCAAACTATGGCTACACCTTC
CSAWTANYGYTF
>.|TRBV11-1|TRBD1|TRBJ2-7
TGTGCCAGCAGCCCCGACAGGGGACGATTTTACGAGCAGTACTTC
CASSPDRGRFYEQYF
>few|TRBV7-2|.|TRBJ1-2
TGTGCCAGCAGCTTAGAACTCGGGGGAGGGGGCTATGGCTACACCTTC
CASSLELGGGGYGYTF
>many|TRBV6-1|.|TRBJ2-4
TGTGCCAGCAGTATGCTTCCGGGATCCCCCTTCGCGGGGATTCAGTACTTC
CASSMLPGSPFAGIQYF
>many|TRBV7-2|.|TRBJ1-2
TGTGCCAGCAGCCTGGGACCTTTGTTTTCTGGCTACACCTTC
CASSLGPLFSGYTF
>.|TRBV20-1|.|TRBJ2-3
TGCAGTGCTTCCCGGGCCCGACGGGATACGCAGTATTTT
CSASRARRDTQYF
>.|TRBV7-8|.|TRBJ2-7
TGTGCCAGCAGCGGGAGTAGGAAGCAGGTGCAGTACTTC
CASSGSRKQVQYF
>many|TRBV10-3|TRBD1|TRBJ1-2
TGTGCCATCGAGACAGGGTATGGCTACACCTTC
CAIETGYGYTF
>many|TRBV5-1|TRBD1|TRBJ1-1
TGCGCCAGCAGCTTGGCCGAGGGGGCGAGGGCTTTCTTT
CASSLAEGARAFF
>few|TRBV27|.|TRBJ2-3
TGTGCCAGCAGACTGGGGCCGCTCGGCACAGATACGCAGTATTTT
CASRLGPLGTDTQYF
>many|TRBV4-3|.|TRBJ1-5
TGCGCCAGCAGCCAAGCCTTATTGAAGCCCCAGCATTTT
CASSQALLKPQHF
>many|TRBV5-1|TRBD1|TRBJ1-6
TGCGCCAGCAGCTGGGGGGACAGCGGCTATAATTCACCCCTCCACTTT
CASSWGDSGYNSPLHF
>many|TRBV7-8|.|TRBJ2-1
TGTGCCAGCAGCTTATCCCCCGGAGCCGGGAATGAGCAGTTCTTC
CASSLSPGAGNEQFF
>few|TRBV5-1|.|TRBJ2-4
TGCGCCAGCAGCTTGGGAAGGAGAAACGACATTCAGTACTTC
CASSLGRRNDIQYF
>many|TRBV12-3/TRBV12-4|.|TRBJ2-1
TGTGCCAGCAAACCGGGACTGACGGTTGGGGAGCAGTTCTTC
CASKPGLTVGEQFF
>many|TRBV5-1|.|TRBJ1-1
TGCGCCAGCAGCCCCCGGGAGGGGGGCACTGAAGCTTTCTTT
CASSPREGGTEAFF
>many|TRBV5-1|.|TRBJ2-1
TGCGCCAGCAGCTTGGTTTTACCGGACGGCGGGTTTAATGAGCAGTTCTTC
CASSLVLPDGGFNEQFF
>many|TRBV10-3|.|TRBJ1-1
TGTGCCATCAGAAAGACAGGCACTGAAGCTTTCTTT
CAIRKTGTEAFF
>many|TRBV12-3/TRBV12-4|.|TRBJ1-2
TGTGCCAGCAGTTTCGGCGGGGGCTACACCTTC
CASSFGGGYTF
>many|TRBV6-5|.|TRBJ2-7
TGTGCCAGCAGTTACTCCTTCGGGGCGCCTAACGAGCAGTACTTC
CASSYSFGAPNEQYF
>many|TRBV7-9|TRBD2|TRBJ2-3
TGTGCCAGCCTCGCGGGAGAAGATACGCAGTATTTT
CASLAGEDTQYF
>.|TRBV29-1|.|TRBJ1-1
TGCAGCGCCTCAGAACAAGAGAACACTGAAGCTTTCTTT
CSASEQENTEAFF
>.|TRBV20-1|TRBD1|TRBJ1-6
TGCAGTGCTAGAGATCAGGGGGGGAGCTCCTATAATTCACCCCTCCACTTT
CSARDQGGSSYNSPLHF
>many|TRBV12-3/TRBV12-4|TRBD1|TRBJ1-4
TGTGCCAGCAGAGCCGGACAGGGTGGATGGACTAATGAAAAACTGTTTTTT
CASRAGQGGWTNEKLFF
>many|TRBV7-2|TRBD2|TRBJ2-3
TGTGCCAGCAGCTTAAGACCGGGGGGGGCCCTGGGAGATACGCAGTATTTT
CASSLRPGGALGDTQYF